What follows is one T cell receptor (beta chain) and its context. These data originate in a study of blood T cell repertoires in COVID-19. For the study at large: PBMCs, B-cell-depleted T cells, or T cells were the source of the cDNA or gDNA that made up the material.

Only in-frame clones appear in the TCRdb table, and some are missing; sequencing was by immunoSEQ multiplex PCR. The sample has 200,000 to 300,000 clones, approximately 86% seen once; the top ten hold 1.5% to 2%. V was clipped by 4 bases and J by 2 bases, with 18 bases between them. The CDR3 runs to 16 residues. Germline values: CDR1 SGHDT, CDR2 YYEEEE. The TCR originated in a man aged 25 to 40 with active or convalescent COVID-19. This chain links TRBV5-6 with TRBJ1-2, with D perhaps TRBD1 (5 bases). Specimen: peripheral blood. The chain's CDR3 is CASSQRRVIPNYGYTF. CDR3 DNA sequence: TGTGCCAGCAGCCAACGCAGGGTAATACCAAACTATGGCTACACCTTC. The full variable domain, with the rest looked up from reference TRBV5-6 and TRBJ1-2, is DAGVTQSPTHLIKTRGQQVTLRCSPKSGHDTVSWYQQALGQGPQFIFQYYEEEERQRGNFPDRFSGHQFPNYSSELNVNALLLGDSALYLCASSQRRVIPNYGYTFGSGTRLTVV.